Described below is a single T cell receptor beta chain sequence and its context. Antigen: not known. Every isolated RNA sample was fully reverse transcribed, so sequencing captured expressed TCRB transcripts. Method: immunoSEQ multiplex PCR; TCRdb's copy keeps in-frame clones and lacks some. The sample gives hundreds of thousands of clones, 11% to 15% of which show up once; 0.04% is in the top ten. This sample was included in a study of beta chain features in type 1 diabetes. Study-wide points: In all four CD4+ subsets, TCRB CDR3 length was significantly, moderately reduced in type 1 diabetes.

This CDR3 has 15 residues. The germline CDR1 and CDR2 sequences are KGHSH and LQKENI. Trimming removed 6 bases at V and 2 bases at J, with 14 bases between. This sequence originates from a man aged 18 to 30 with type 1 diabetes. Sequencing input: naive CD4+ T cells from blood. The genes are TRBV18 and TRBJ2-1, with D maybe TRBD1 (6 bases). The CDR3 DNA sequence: TGTGCCAGCTCCGTTGGACAGAGCACCTACAATGAGCAGTTCTTC. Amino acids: CASSVGQSTYNEQFF.